The following is a TCR beta chain sequence with its context. The sample comes from a study of T cells in Graves' hyperthyroidism and ophthalmopathy. Amplification targeted TCR beta CDR3 regions from RNA transcripts. A set of HTBI primers served as the primers for a first-round RT-PCR of the TCR CDR3. In TCRdb, the multiplex PCR reads were re-called with MiXCR into one record per CDR3 protein. The sample has more than 500,000 distinct CDR3 sequences; roughly 15% are singletons. Exclusion criteria comprised uncontrolled infection, other autoimmune disease, pregnancy or lactation. V was pared by 3 bases and J by 6 bases, with 15 bases between. The CDR3 is made up of 14 amino acids. Germline V gene lookup returns CDR1 DFQATT and CDR2 SNEGSKA (reference sequence).

The source of this sequence is a woman in her 30s with Graves' hyperthyroidism. The rearrangement links TRBV20-1 to TRBJ1-5, with D possibly matching TRBD1 (6 bases). Sequencing used blood. This CDR3 reads CSARGADSGQPQHF. Written as DNA, the CDR3 is TGCAGTGCTAGGGGGGCAGACTCGGGTCAGCCCCAGCATTTT.